The 12 T cell receptor beta chains below were found in one sample sequenced in a study of cytomegalovirus exposure and HLA in healthy donors. Primers for the PCR totalled 60 Vbeta and 13 Jbeta. Sequencing used immunoSEQ multiplex PCR; TCRdb keeps in-frame clones, though not all of them. The sample holds about 140,000 clones. The sequenced material came from PBMCs. The receptors here all came from a woman aged 18-29 years in good health and CMV-seronegative.

The genes are TRBV2 and TRBJ1-2; D gene uncertain. V lost 4 bases, J lost 8 bases, and 17 bases lay in between. The CDR3 covers 14 residues. Germline CDR1 is SNHLY and CDR2 is FYNNEI. The CDR3: CASSGRVPRRGYTF. The CDR3 nucleotides read TGTGCCAGCAGTGGACGGGTACCGCGGCGGGGCTACACCTTC.

This rearrangement joins TRBV7-7 to TRBJ2-5, with D perhaps matching TRBD2 (5 bases). V lost 0 bases, J lost 4 bases, and 9 bases lay in between. This CDR3 has 14 residues. The germline V gene has CDR1 SSHAT and CDR2 FNYEAQ (reference sequence). The CDR3 region is CASSLAPEGETQYF. Written as DNA, the CDR3 is TGTGCCAGCAGCTTAGCGCCTGAGGGAGAGACCCAGTACTTC.

The V gene is TRBV30, the J gene TRBJ2-2, with D uncertain. This CDR3 comprises 13 residues. Germline V gives CDR1 GTSNPN, CDR2 SVGIG (reference sequence). V dropped 7 bases and J dropped 7 bases, with 16 bases sitting between them. The CDR3: CALADGIHGELFF. The CDR3 nucleotides read TGTGCCTTAGCTGACGGTATCCACGGGGAGCTGTTTTTT. Looking up the rest from reference TRBV30 and TRBJ2-2 gives the full variable domain: SQTIHQWPATLVQPVGSPLSLECTVEGTSNPNLYWYRQAAGRGLQLLFYSVGIGQISSEVPQNLSASRPQDRQFILSSKKLLLSDSGFYLCALADGIHGELFFGEGSRLTVL.

The chain has TRBV11-3 and TRBJ2-3, with D possibly being TRBD2 (5 bases). This CDR3 region has 14 residues. Germline CDR1 is SGHNT and CDR2 is YENEEA. V lost 3 bases and J 2 bases, leaving 9 bases between the germline ends. The CDR3 coding sequence is TGTGCCAGCAGCTTGGGTAGCGTCACAGATACGCAGTATTTT. Its protein product is CASSLGSVTDTQYF.

The rearrangement uses TRBV5-4 and TRBJ2-7; 7 positions match TRBD2. In germline, CDR1 is SGHNT, CDR2 YYREEE (reference sequence). The trim removed 3 bases at V and 0 bases at J, leaving 6 bases unmatched. The CDR3 length is 15 residues. Here the CDR3 reads CASSYAAGNSYEQYF. The CDR3 DNA reads as TGTGCCAGCAGCTACGCAGCGGGAAACTCCTACGAGCAGTACTTC. Based on the CDR3 plus reference TRBV5-4 and TRBJ2-7, the full variable domain is ETGVTQSPTHLIKTRGQQVTLRCSSQSGHNTVSWYQQALGQGPQFIFQYYREEENGRGNFPPRFSGLQFPNYSSELNVNALELDDSALYLCASSYAAGNSYEQYFGPGTRLTVT.

The chain recombines TRBV7-9 with TRBJ1-1, with 9 bases fitting TRBD1. V shed 3 bases and J 5 bases; nucleotides not matched to a gene: 10. The length of the CDR3 is 16 residues. Germline-derived CDR1 and CDR2 are SEHNR and FQNEAQ (reference sequence). CDR3 amino acids: CASSFEGGQGGTEAFF. The CDR3 DNA sequence: TGTGCCAGCAGCTTTGAGGGGGGACAGGGAGGTACTGAAGCTTTCTTT.

The chain carries TRBV11-3 and TRBJ2-1, with 8 positions matching TRBD2. This CDR3 spans 15 amino acids. The ends lost 3 bases at V and 4 bases at J; junction bases unmatched: 5. Looked up from germline, CDR1 is SGHNT and CDR2 is YENEEA. Here the CDR3 DNA reads TGTGCCAGCAGCTTCCGGGGGGGACCATACAATGAGCAGTTCTTC. The encoded protein is CASSFRGGPYNEQFF.

The chain links TRBV18 to TRBJ1-2; the D is unclear. The CDR3 spans 15 residues. Trimming removed 0 bases at V and 7 bases at J, with 15 bases between. Germline V gene data show CDR1 as KGHSH and CDR2 as LQKENI. The CDR3 loop is CASSPPFNREGGYTF. CDR3 DNA: TGTGCCAGCTCACCACCTTTTAATCGTGAGGGTGGCTACACCTTC.

This chain links TRBV7-2 with TRBJ2-1; 11 positions agree with TRBD2. Germline loops: CDR1 SGHTA, CDR2 FQGNSA. V trimming: 5 bases; J trimming: 7 bases; junction bases outside the gene matches: 4. CDR3 length: 14 amino acids. The CDR3 DNA follows: TGTGCCAGCAGCCGAACTAGCGGGAGTAATGAGCAGTTCTTC. It codes for CASSRTSGSNEQFF.

The V call is TRBV19, the J call TRBJ1-5; TRBD1 matches 7 bases. Germline CDR1 and CDR2: LNHDA and SQIVND (reference sequence). V lost 7 bases, J lost 3 bases, and 3 bases stayed unmatched. The CDR3 loop spans 13 amino acids. The CDR3 nucleotides read TGTGCCAGTATGGGACAGTCCAATCAGCCCCAGCATTTT. This translates into CASMGQSNQPQHF.

The chain combines TRBV5-1 with TRBJ2-7; 8 bases agree with TRBD1. The germline V gene has CDR1 SGHRS and CDR2 YFSETQ. V shed 9 bases and J 4 bases; nucleotides not matched to a gene: 15. The CDR3 length is 15 residues. Here the CDR3 reads CATSFWRTGRYEQYV. The CDR3 bases are TGCGCCACCTCCTTTTGGAGGACAGGGAGGTACGAGCAGTACGTC.

The V gene is TRBV6-5, the J gene TRBJ1-2; TRBD1 might be the D (6 bases). The CDR3 length is 14 residues. Deletions cut 0 bases from V and 1 base from J, with 6 bases between. CDR1 is MNHEY and CDR2 is SVGAGI in the germline V gene. The CDR3 nucleotides are TGTGCCAGCAGTTACTCGGACAGTAACTATGGCTACACCTTC. It encodes CASSYSDSNYGYTF.